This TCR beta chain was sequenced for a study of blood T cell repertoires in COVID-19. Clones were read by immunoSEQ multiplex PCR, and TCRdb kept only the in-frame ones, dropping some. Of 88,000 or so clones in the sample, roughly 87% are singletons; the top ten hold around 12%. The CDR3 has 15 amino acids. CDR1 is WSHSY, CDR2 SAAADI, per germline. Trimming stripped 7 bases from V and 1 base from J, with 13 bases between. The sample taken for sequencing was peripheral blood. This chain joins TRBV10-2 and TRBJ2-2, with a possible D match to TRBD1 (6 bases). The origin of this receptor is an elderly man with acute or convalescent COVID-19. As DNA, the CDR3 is TGCGCCAGCAACAATCCGGGACAGAACACCGGGGAGCTGTTTTTT. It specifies CASNNPGQNTGELFF.